The 14 T cell receptor beta chains below were found in one sample sequenced in a study of OX40 agonist ivuxolimab in advanced cancers. Clones were read by immunoSEQ multiplex PCR, and TCRdb kept only the in-frame ones, dropping some. Among approximately 94,000 clones listed, around 91% were seen once. The input for sequencing was CD4+ or CD8+ T cells sorted from blood, taken in a trial of the OX40 agonist ivuxolimab. All receptors derive from an adult with an advanced solid tumor such as melanoma, head and neck, liver or kidney cancer.

The gene calls are TRBV18 and TRBJ2-1; 8 nucleotides align to TRBD1. J gave up 2 bases and V 6 bases, and 3 bases lay outside the gene matches. Germline V gene sequence: CDR1 KGHSH, CDR2 LQKENI. The CDR3 extends over 14 amino acids. In DNA, the CDR3 is TGTGCCAGCTCCGCAGGGGGCCCCTACAATGAGCAGTTCTTC. Residues: CASSAGGPYNEQFF.

The chain carries TRBV5-1 and TRBJ1-1; D is undetermined. V dropped 3 bases and J dropped 3 bases, with 21 bases sitting between them. Germline V gene data show CDR1 as SGHRS and CDR2 as YFSETQ. The length of the CDR3 is 17 residues. The DNA of the CDR3 is TGCGCCAGCAGCTCCCCAAAAGGGAGGGTTTCCCACACTGAAGCTTTCTTT. This encodes CASSSPKGRVSHTEAFF. The whole variable domain, filled in from reference TRBV5-1 and TRBJ1-1, reads KAGVTQTPRYLIKTRGQQVTLSCSPISGHRSVSWYQQTPGQGLQFLFEYFSETQRNKGNFPGRFSGRQFSNSRSEMNVSTLELGDSALYLCASSSPKGRVSHTEAFFGQGTRLTVV.

This rearrangement joins TRBV18 to TRBJ2-7; tentatively, D is TRBD1 or TRBD2 (5 bases each). Germline CDR1 is KGHSH and CDR2 is LQKENI. The CDR3 spans 15 residues. Trimming pared 4 bases from V and 4 bases from J, leaving 17 bases between. The DNA of the CDR3 is TGTGCCAGCTCACGAGAAGGGGACGGTTGGTACGAGCAGTACTTC. This gives the protein CASSREGDGWYEQYF.

This rearrangement joins TRBV5-4 to TRBJ2-2; possible D gene TRBD1, 5 bases. CDR1 SGHNT and CDR2 YYREEE come from the germline V gene (reference sequence). CDR3 size: 16 residues. V was cut by 0 bases and J by 5 bases, with 14 bases left in between. CDR3 nucleotides: TGTGCCAGCAGCTTGGGGGGCGCCGACCGGACCGGGGAGCTGTTTTTT. Amino acids: CASSLGGADRTGELFF.

The chain recombines TRBV5-1 with TRBJ2-1, with D possibly TRBD1 on 5 matching bases. The germline V and J ends were trimmed by 1 base and 8 bases, with 7 bases remaining between them. Germline CDR1 is SGHRS and CDR2 is YFSETQ. This CDR3 spans 12 amino acids. The CDR3 protein is CASSLQGDEQFF. For the CDR3, the DNA is TGCGCCAGCAGCTTGCAGGGCGATGAGCAGTTCTTC.

The rearrangement joins TRBV5-8 to TRBJ2-7; D possibly corresponds to TRBD2 (5 bases). There are 12 residues in the CDR3. The V gene's germline CDR1 is SGHTS and CDR2 YDEGEE. Trimming shortened V by 2 bases and J by 6 bases, and 9 bases separated the two germline ends. The CDR3 loop is CASSFRTSEQYF. In nucleotides, the CDR3 is TGTGCCAGCAGCTTCCGGACTTCCGAGCAGTACTTC.

The chain is built from TRBV2 and TRBJ2-7; perhaps TRBD1 as D (6 bases). Germline lookup yields CDR1 SNHLY and CDR2 FYNNEI. CDR3 length equals 14 residues. V lost 6 bases to trimming and J lost 3 bases, with 15 bases between them. CDR3 nucleotide sequence: TGTGCCAGCAGACCCGACAGGAGAAACTACGAGCAGTACTTC. This translates into CASRPDRRNYEQYF.

The rearrangement joins TRBV2 to TRBJ2-1; D gene ambiguous. Germline loops: CDR1 SNHLY, CDR2 FYNNEI. Between the trimmed V and J ends, which lost 10 bases and 8 bases, there was a span of 18 bases. The CDR3 consists of 13 residues. The CDR3 DNA reads TGTGCCACTGTACTCCCGCTTAGGGATGAGCAGTTCTTC. It encodes CATVLPLRDEQFF.

The rearrangement joins TRBV19 to TRBJ1-1; no clear D gene. The CDR3 extends over 14 amino acids. CDR1 LNHDA and CDR2 SQIVND come from the germline V gene (reference sequence). The V end lost 3 bases, the J end lost 6 bases, and 14 bases lay between the germline ends. The CDR3 nucleotides are TGTGCCAGTAGTATCACAGTTCTTTCGGCTGAAGCTTTCTTT. Its protein product is CASSITVLSAEAFF.

This chain joins TRBV5-4 and TRBJ1-1; D remains unclear. The germline V gene encodes CDR1 SGHNT and CDR2 YYREEE (reference sequence). CDR3 length: 13 residues. The germline V and J ends were trimmed by 0 bases and 4 bases, with 7 bases remaining between them. CDR3 nucleotide sequence: TGTGCCAGCAGCTTGGAAGATGGCACTGAAGCTTTCTTT. Translated, it gives CASSLEDGTEAFF.

This clone was detected only once. This chain joins TRBV18 and TRBJ2-1; no definite D call. The CDR3 is made up of 14 amino acids. Germline lookup yields CDR1 KGHSH and CDR2 LQKENI. The germline V and J ends were trimmed by 3 bases and 3 bases, with 9 bases remaining between them. The CDR3 DNA reads TGTGCCAGCTCACCGCCGTCGGGCTACAATGAGCAGTTCTTC. Translating it yields CASSPPSGYNEQFF.

The chain employs TRBV4-1 and TRBJ1-6; D is possibly TRBD1 (5 bases). The CDR3 totals 14 residues. V was clipped by 6 bases and J by 5 bases, with 11 bases between them. CDR1 is MGHRA, CDR2 YSYEKL, per germline. CDR3 DNA: TGCGCCAGCAGGCCGGGACCGAATAATTCACCCCTCCACTTT. Translating gives CASRPGPNNSPLHF.

The chain joins TRBV7-8 to TRBJ2-7; D is unresolved. The CDR3 has 12 amino acids. Trimming took off 5 bases at V and 2 bases at J, with 7 bases between the two ends. Per germline, CDR1 SGHVS and CDR2 FQNEAQ. The DNA for the CDR3 is TGTGCCAGCAGCACCAATACCTACGAGCAGTACTTC. It codes for CASSTNTYEQYF.

This chain links TRBV7-2 with TRBJ2-7; D is undetermined. Germline V gene lookup returns CDR1 SGHTA and CDR2 FQGNSA. The CDR3 runs to 14 residues. The V end lost 0 bases, the J end lost 3 bases, and 9 bases lay between the germline ends. This CDR3 is CASSLAAEFYEQYF. As DNA, the CDR3 is TGTGCCAGCAGCTTAGCAGCCGAGTTCTACGAGCAGTACTTC. The whole variable domain, remainder taken from reference TRBV7-2 and TRBJ2-7, is GAGVSQSPSNKVTEKGKDVELRCDPISGHTALYWYRQSLGQGLEFLIYFQGNSAPDKSGLPSDRFSAERTGGSVSTLTIQRTQQEDSAVYLCASSLAAEFYEQYFGPGTRLTVT.